A single sample is the source of the 22 T cell receptor beta chains below, sequenced in a study of OX40 agonist ivuxolimab in advanced cancers. TCRdb's table, derived via immunoSEQ multiplex PCR, lists solely in-frame clones and lacks some. The profile covers about 70,000 clones, with about 85% appearing a single time and less than 5.5% taken by the ten largest. The input for sequencing was CD4+ or CD8+ T cells sorted from blood, taken in a trial of the OX40 agonist ivuxolimab. These receptors all come from an adult with an advanced solid tumor such as melanoma, head and neck, liver or kidney cancer.

The rearrangement links TRBV5-6 to TRBJ2-3; 9 bases line up with TRBD2. CDR1 and CDR2 (germline): SGHDT, YYEEEE. J was trimmed by 5 bases and V by 4 bases; bases with no gene match: 14. The CDR3 consists of 17 residues. CDR3 nucleotide sequence: TGTGCCAGCAGCGCCGTGATGGGGGCGGGAGGGGTAGATACGCAGTATTTT. Translated: CASSAVMGAGGVDTQYF.

The chain links TRBV2 to TRBJ1-6; 7 positions agree with TRBD1. Germline values: CDR1 SNHLY, CDR2 FYNNEI. The V segment lost 5 bases and the J segment 9 bases; nucleotides outside the gene matches: 13. The CDR3 covers 16 residues. Here the CDR3 reads CASSSQGGRLGSPLHF. As DNA, the CDR3 is TGTGCCAGCAGTTCGCAGGGGGGCCGGTTGGGTTCACCCCTCCACTTT.

The CDR3 sequence: CASSAPGQGKPEAFF. Here the CDR3 DNA reads TGTGCCAGCAGTGCACCGGGACAGGGGAAACCTGAAGCTTTCTTT. The chain joins TRBV6-6 to TRBJ1-1, with 10 bases matching TRBD1. Trimming at V came to 5 bases and at J to 6 bases, leaving 9 bases not matched to a gene. The CDR3 totals 15 residues. From germline, CDR1 is MNHNY and CDR2 SVGAGI (reference sequence).

The chain uses TRBV7-9 and TRBJ2-3, with D possibly called TRBD1 or TRBD2 (5 bases each). Germline-derived CDR1 and CDR2 are SEHNR and FQNEAQ (reference sequence). This CDR3 region has 15 residues. V lost 5 bases and J lost 2, with 14 bases in between. CDR3 residues: CASSRDRTYTDTQYF. As DNA, the CDR3 is TGTGCCAGCAGCCGGGACCGCACATACACAGATACGCAGTATTTT.

The rearrangement links TRBV5-4 to TRBJ2-1, with D perhaps being TRBD1 or TRBD2 (5 bases each). This CDR3 region has 16 residues. Germline-derived CDR1 and CDR2 are SGHNT and YYREEE (reference sequence). V was shortened by 0 bases and J by 4 bases, with 14 bases between the two germline ends. CDR3: CASSLEAGTVYNEQFF. For the CDR3, the DNA is TGTGCCAGCAGCTTGGAGGCCGGGACCGTTTACAATGAGCAGTTCTTC.

The chain joins TRBV30 to TRBJ2-1; 9 nucleotides line up with TRBD2. The CDR3 runs 14 residues. V lost 2 bases, J lost 7 bases, and 6 bases stayed unmatched. Per germline, CDR1 GTSNPN and CDR2 SVGIG (reference sequence). The CDR3 loop is CAWSLAGGVNEQFF. The CDR3 coding sequence is TGTGCCTGGAGTTTGGCGGGAGGGGTGAATGAGCAGTTCTTC.

This clone was recorded a few times. The rearrangement links TRBV21-1 to TRBJ1-1. TRBV21-1 is reported as a pseudogene. CDR3 size: 15 residues. The CDR3 here is CASSKDAGTNTEAFF. CDR3 nucleotides: TGTGCCAGCAGCAAAGATGCGGGTACGAACACTGAAGCTTTCTTT.

The chain couples TRBV5-5 to TRBJ2-1, with D hard to call. There are 13 residues in the CDR3. Germline CDR1 is SGHKS and CDR2 is YYEKEE (reference sequence). Trimming took off 0 bases at V and 5 bases at J, with 6 bases between the two ends. The CDR3 region is CASSLGVDNEQFF. CDR3 bases: TGTGCCAGCAGCTTGGGGGTCGACAATGAGCAGTTCTTC. The entire variable domain, with the rest obtained from reference TRBV5-5 and TRBJ2-1, is as follows: DAGVTQSPTHLIKTRGQQVTLRCSPISGHKSVSWYQQVLGQGPQFIFQYYEKEERGRGNFPDRFSARQFPNYSSELNVNALLLGDSALYLCASSLGVDNEQFFGPGTRLTVL.

The chain recombines TRBV27 with TRBJ2-3, with 10 bases aligning to TRBD1. There are 14 residues in the CDR3. Germline V gene lookup returns CDR1 MNHEY and CDR2 SMNVEV (reference sequence). The ends lost 3 bases at V and 7 bases at J; junction bases unmatched: 4. CDR3 region: CASSFGTGDHTQYF. In DNA form, the CDR3 reads TGTGCCAGCAGTTTCGGGACAGGGGATCATACGCAGTATTTT.

In this sample, this clone turned up a few times. The V call is TRBV9, the J call TRBJ1-4; D uncertain. The V end was cut by 3 bases, the J end by 0 bases, with 9 bases between. Per germline, CDR1 SGDLS and CDR2 YYNGEE. CDR3 length: 15 amino acids. As DNA, the CDR3 is TGTGCCAGCAGCGGAACCAAGGCAACTAATGAAAAACTGTTTTTT. Translated, it gives CASSGTKATNEKLFF.

CDR3 DNA sequence: TGTGCCAGCAGCCGAGGGGTTGGTGAGCAGTTCTTC. It codes for CASSRGVGEQFF. The chain employs TRBV7-2 and TRBJ2-1; D is tentatively TRBD1 or TRBD2 (5 bases each). This CDR3 region has 12 residues. V was shortened by 5 bases and J by 9 bases, with 11 bases between the two germline ends. From germline, CDR1 is SGHTA and CDR2 FQGNSA.

The chain couples TRBV7-9 to TRBJ1-5, with D unclear. Germline CDR1 is SEHNR and CDR2 is FQNEAQ (reference sequence). The CDR3 extends over 14 amino acids. Trimming took off 1 base at V and 0 bases at J, with 4 bases between the two ends. CDR3 DNA sequence: TGTGCCAGCAGCTTAGACAGTAGCAATCAGCCCCAGCATTTT. Translated, it gives CASSLDSSNQPQHF.

The chain couples TRBV11-2 to TRBJ1-2; possibly TRBD1 for D (6 bases). Trimming shortened V by 0 bases and J by 4 bases, and 9 bases separated the two germline ends. Germline V gives CDR1 SGHAT, CDR2 FQNNGV. The CDR3 runs to 14 residues. The CDR3: CASSLEVGAYGYTF. CDR3 coding DNA: TGTGCCAGCAGCTTAGAGGTGGGGGCCTATGGCTACACCTTC.

On this clone: The identical CDR3 is also encoded by other nucleotide sequences in the sample. The chain recombines TRBV5-4 with TRBJ2-7; tentatively, D is TRBD2 (6 bases). There are 15 residues in the CDR3. Trimming took 0 bases from V and 3 from J, leaving 13 bases between them. Germline V gene sequence: CDR1 SGHNT, CDR2 YYREEE (reference sequence). Here the CDR3 reads CASSLGRGFRYEQYF. CDR3 nucleotide sequence: TGTGCCAGCAGCTTGGGTCGGGGGTTTCGCTACGAGCAGTACTTC. The full variable domain, with the rest looked up from reference TRBV5-4 and TRBJ2-7, is ETGVTQSPTHLIKTRGQQVTLRCSSQSGHNTVSWYQQALGQGPQFIFQYYREEENGRGNFPPRFSGLQFPNYSSELNVNALELDDSALYLCASSLGRGFRYEQYFGPGTRLTVT.

The V and J genes are TRBV6-5 and TRBJ2-5; the D is unclear. The CDR3 contains 13 residues. CDR1 and CDR2 from the germline V gene are MNHEY and SVGAGI. V lost 2 bases and J lost 1, with 5 bases in between. The DNA of the CDR3 is TGTGCCAGCAGTTACAGGCTCCAAGAGACCCAGTACTTC. This gives the protein CASSYRLQETQYF.

This clone has a single count. CDR3 sequence: CAIAGLGEGQYGYTF. The CDR3 DNA reads TGTGCCATCGCGGGGTTGGGGGAGGGACAGTATGGCTACACCTTC. This chain links TRBV6-1 with TRBJ1-2, with TRBD1 matching over 7 bases. CDR1 and CDR2 (germline): MNHNS, SASEGT. This CDR3 has 15 residues. With 10 bases clipped from V and 5 bases from J, the junction kept 16 bases outside the gene matches.

In its sample, this clone was seen a few times. V gene TRBV4-2 combines with J gene TRBJ2-7, with a tentative D call TRBD1 (6 bases). The CDR3 loop spans 14 amino acids. Germline V lookup: CDR1 LGHNA, CDR2 YNFKEQ. Between the trimmed V and J ends, which lost 5 bases and 3 bases, there was a span of 14 bases. CDR3 loop: CASSFAGVNYEQYF. In DNA, the CDR3 is TGTGCCAGCAGCTTTGCAGGGGTTAACTACGAGCAGTACTTC.

The chain uses TRBV30 and TRBJ1-5; TRBD1 aligns across 10 bases. Unmatched junction bases numbered 7, after V lost 1 base and J lost 4 bases. The CDR3 is 16 residues long. Germline assignment: CDR1 GTSNPN and CDR2 SVGIG (reference sequence). This CDR3 is CAWSAGWGQGNQPQHF. CDR3 nucleotides: TGTGCCTGGAGTGCCGGGTGGGGACAGGGGAATCAGCCCCAGCATTTT.

The chain uses TRBV7-2 and TRBJ2-7; the match to TRBD2 covers 8 bases. Germline V lookup: CDR1 SGHTA, CDR2 FQGNSA. With 4 bases clipped from V and 7 bases from J, the junction kept 3 bases outside the gene matches. The CDR3 contains 12 residues. Here the CDR3 DNA reads TGTGCCAGCAGCTCCCGACTAGCGGAGCAGTACTTC. It specifies CASSSRLAEQYF.

V and J are TRBV7-8 and TRBJ2-5, with 7 bases fitting TRBD2. Per the germline V gene, CDR1 is SGHVS and CDR2 is FQNEAQ. The junction had 3 bases not matched to a gene; V was cut back by 9 bases and J by 5 bases. The length of the CDR3 is 11 residues. The CDR3, as DNA: TGTGCCAGTAAAGCGGGGGAGACCCAGTACTTC. It encodes CASKAGETQYF.

The rearrangement joins TRBV27 to TRBJ2-3; D might be TRBD1 (6 bases). The CDR3 runs 13 residues. The V gene lost 9 bases and the J gene lost 2 bases, with 12 bases spanning the gap. CDR1 is MNHEY, CDR2 SMNVEV, per germline (reference sequence). The CDR3 here is CASRGQNTDTQYF. CDR3 DNA: TGTGCCAGTAGAGGACAGAACACAGATACGCAGTATTTT.

The chain uses TRBV5-1 and TRBJ2-2; D remains ambiguous. Germline lookup yields CDR1 SGHRS and CDR2 YFSETQ. V shed 4 bases and J shed 2 bases, with 3 bases lying between them. The CDR3 runs to 12 residues. The CDR3 region is CASSRNTGELFF. In DNA, the CDR3 is TGCGCCAGCAGCCGAAACACCGGGGAGCTGTTTTTT.